One sample yielded the 7 T cell receptor beta chains listed below, sequenced in a study of metastatic and nonmetastatic thyroid tumors. TCRdb re-analyzed the PCR reads using MiXCR. The sample carries about 85,000 clones, approximately 9% recorded once. Among the patients, none had received any treatment before thyroid surgery. Sequenced material: blood. These receptors came from a female donor with papillary thyroid cancer or a benign thyroid nodule (not recorded which). Some clones in this sample may be carry-over from other donors' samples.

V and J are TRBV5-4 and TRBJ1-6; 7 bases are shared with TRBD1. V gave up 5 bases and J gave up 3 bases; unmatched junction bases: 5. The CDR3 runs to 15 residues. Germline V lookup: CDR1 SGHNT, CDR2 YYREEE (reference sequence). The CDR3 sequence: CASRIDRDYNSPLHF. Written as DNA, the CDR3 is TGTGCCAGCAGGATCGACAGGGACTATAATTCACCCCTCCACTTT.

This clone was seen a handful of times. This may be a read error, as it is one base from a much larger clone. Other DNA sequences in this sample translate to the same CDR3. The chain combines TRBV19 with TRBJ2-6; D is ambiguous. Per the germline V gene, CDR1 is LNHDA and CDR2 is SQIVND (reference sequence). The CDR3 has 14 amino acids. CDR3 sequence: CASRTLDGANVLTF. DNA for the CDR3: TGCGCCAGTAGAACCTTAGACGGGGCCAACGTCCTGACTTTC.

The chain has TRBV6-1 and TRBJ1-2; D call uncertain. There are 13 residues in the CDR3. V lost 2 bases, J lost 2 bases, and 6 bases lay in between. CDR1 is MNHNS, CDR2 SASEGT, per germline. In DNA, the CDR3 is TGTGCCAGCAGTGAAAGCGGGAACTATGGCTACACCTTC. This gives the protein CASSESGNYGYTF.

About this clone: Being one base from a much bigger clone, this may be a read error. The chain is built from TRBV18 and TRBJ2-1; a possible D gene is TRBD2 (7 bases). The CDR3 is 17 residues long. Germline-derived CDR1 and CDR2 are KGHSH and LQKENI. Trimming pared 4 bases from V and 6 bases from J, leaving 22 bases between. The CDR3 coding sequence is TGTGCCAGCTCACAGCCCATAAAGGGGGGGCCGGTCAATGAGCAGTTCTTC. Translation gives CASSQPIKGGPVNEQFF. The complete variable domain, with remaining parts taken from reference TRBV18 and TRBJ2-1, reads NAGVMQNPRHLVRRRGQEARLRCSPMKGHSHVYWYRQLPEEGLKFMVYLQKENIIDESGMPKERFSAEFPKEGPSILRIQQVVRGDSAAYFCASSQPIKGGPVNEQFFGPGTRLTVL.

This rearrangement joins TRBV30 to TRBJ1-1; TRBD1 matches 7 bases. V was pared by 3 bases and J by 4 bases, with 8 bases of the junction left unmatched. The CDR3 length is 14 residues. Germline values: CDR1 GTSNPN, CDR2 SVGIG (reference sequence). The CDR3 bases are TGTGCCTGGAGCTTTGGTCCAGGGGGCACTGAAGCTTTCTTT. The encoded protein is CAWSFGPGGTEAFF.

Many counts were recorded for this clone. This chain connects TRBV7-9 to TRBJ2-1; a possible D gene is TRBD1 (5 bases). The germline gives CDR1 SEHNR, CDR2 FQNEAQ (reference sequence). V was cut by 4 bases and J by 4 bases, with 11 bases left in between. The CDR3 is 14 residues long. The DNA of the CDR3 is TGTGCCAGCAGCTCAACAGGATTATACAATGAGCAGTTCTTC. As protein: CASSSTGLYNEQFF.

Regarding this clone: The junction departs from germline at one end; a sequencing error may be responsible. The rearrangement joins TRBV7-1 to TRBJ2-1; 7 bases agree with TRBD2. TRBV7-1 is filed as an ORF, its function uncertain. The CDR3 is made up of 19 amino acids. CDR3 sequence reads: CASSSRASGGKSSYNERFF. DNA of the CDR3: TGTGCCAGCAGCTCCAGGGCTAGCGGTGGTAAGAGCTCCTACAATGAGCGGTTCTTC.